The next 11 T cell receptor beta chains were all read from a single sample in a study of blood T cell repertoires in COVID-19. Sequencing was performed with immunoSEQ multiplex PCR; in TCRdb, only in-frame clones are kept and a portion is missing. Of a few hundred thousand clones listed, 85% to 90% are singletons. Material for sequencing was PBMCs or T cells enriched from blood (not recorded which). All receptors derive from a woman in her sixties or seventies in a cohort exposed to, infected with or recovered from COVID-19 (not recorded which).

The chain is built from TRBV11-3 and TRBJ2-1, with TRBD2 identical over 11 bases. J gave up 4 bases and V 5 bases, and 4 bases lay outside the gene matches. CDR1 and CDR2 (germline): SGHNT, YENEEA. The CDR3 consists of 15 residues. CDR3 sequence: CASSKGTSGYNEQFF. The DNA of the CDR3 is TGTGCCAGCAGCAAAGGGACTAGCGGTTACAATGAGCAGTTCTTC. Full variable domain (remainder filled in from reference TRBV11-3 and TRBJ2-1): EAGVVQSPRYKIIEKKQPVAFWCNPISGHNTLYWYLQNLGQGPELLIRYENEEAVDDSQLPKDRFSAERLKGVDSTLKIQPAELGDSAVYLCASSKGTSGYNEQFFGPGTRLTVL.

The chain recombines TRBV27 with TRBJ1-5, with 10 bases identical to TRBD1. Germline loops: CDR1 MNHEY, CDR2 SMNVEV (reference sequence). V shed 4 bases and J 3 bases; nucleotides not matched to a gene: 9. This CDR3 region has 17 residues. CDR3 DNA: TGTGCCAGCAGTTCGTGGACAGGGGGAACCCTCAATCAGCCCCAGCATTTT. This codes for CASSSWTGGTLNQPQHF.

V and J are TRBV19 and TRBJ2-4; D is perhaps TRBD1 (7 bases). V was cut by 6 bases and J by 0 bases, with 24 bases left in between. Germline V gives CDR1 LNHDA, CDR2 SQIVND (reference sequence). The CDR3 loop spans 19 amino acids. The CDR3 region has the DNA TGTGCCAGTAGCCCTCAGGGGGGTAGCGGAAAAGTAGCCAAAAACATTCAGTACTTC. Protein: CASSPQGGSGKVAKNIQYF.

This chain uses TRBV11-2 with TRBJ1-6; D is unclear. The CDR3 loop spans 15 amino acids. V lost 0 bases and J lost 3, with 6 bases in between. The V gene's germline CDR1 is SGHAT and CDR2 FQNNGV. The CDR3 spells CASSLDGGYNSPLHF. CDR3 nucleotides: TGTGCCAGCAGCTTAGATGGAGGCTATAATTCACCCCTCCACTTT.

The chain couples TRBV5-8 to TRBJ1-5, with TRBD1 matching 8 bases. V lost 3 bases and J lost 5; bases outside the gene matches: 10. The germline gives CDR1 SGHTS, CDR2 YDEGEE. The CDR3 consists of 16 residues. This CDR3 reads CASSSDTDRDDQPQHF. The CDR3 region has the DNA TGTGCCAGCAGCTCAGACACGGACAGGGATGATCAGCCCCAGCATTTT.

The V and J genes are TRBV13 and TRBJ2-7; the match to TRBD1 covers 10 bases. Germline CDR1 and CDR2: PRHDT and FYEKMQ (reference sequence). There are 19 residues in the CDR3. The V segment lost 5 bases and the J segment 1 base; nucleotides outside the gene matches: 17. CDR3 loop: CASSEGTGESFLGSYEQYF. Here the CDR3 DNA reads TGTGCCAGCAGCGAAGGGACAGGGGAATCGTTCCTCGGGTCCTACGAGCAGTACTTC.

For the CDR3, the DNA is TGCGCCAGCAGCCAAGTCTTGGGACAGGTATATGGCTACACCTTC. Translated: CASSQVLGQVYGYTF. The chain recombines TRBV4-3 with TRBJ1-2, with 8 bases aligning to TRBD1. Germline V gene data show CDR1 as LGHNA and CDR2 as YSLEER. The CDR3 consists of 15 residues. The V and J ends lost 1 base and 5 bases, in that order; junction bases with no gene match: 6.

The CDR3 loop reads CASSQALGGRRNEQFF. For the CDR3, the DNA is TGTGCCAGCAGCCAAGCCTTGGGCGGGAGGCGTAATGAGCAGTTCTTC. The rearrangement uses TRBV3-1 (or the pseudogene TRBV3-2) and TRBJ2-1; 8 bases are a match to TRBD2. Germline V gives CDR1 LGHDT, CDR2 YNNKEL (reference sequence). V lost 1 base and J lost 7; bases outside the gene matches: 9. The CDR3 sequence is 16 residues long.

The chain links TRBV27 to TRBJ2-3; no reliable D call. This CDR3 has 12 residues. Germline V CDR1 and CDR2: MNHEY, SMNVEV (reference sequence). Trimming took off 6 bases at V and 8 bases at J, with 12 bases between the two ends. CDR3 sequence: CASSPTPVTQYF. The CDR3 DNA is TGTGCCAGCAGCCCGACTCCTGTTACGCAGTATTTT.

Concerning this clone itself: Different DNA sequences within this sample yield the same CDR3. The CDR3, as DNA: TGTGCCAGCAGTGGTGGCAGCTCTGGGGCCAACGTCCTGACTTTC. It translates to CASSGGSSGANVLTF. The chain recombines TRBV2 with TRBJ2-6; no definite D call. There are 15 residues in the CDR3. The V and J ends lost 4 bases and 0 bases respectively, with 7 bases between them. Germline values: CDR1 SNHLY, CDR2 FYNNEI.

V usage is TRBV10-3 and J usage is TRBJ1-2; 7 positions match TRBD1. CDR3 length: 13 amino acids. The V and J ends lost 6 bases and 7 bases, in that order; junction bases with no gene match: 8. The germline V gene encodes CDR1 ENHRY and CDR2 SYGVKD. The CDR3 nucleotides are TGTGCCATCAGGCCGACAGGGTCTGCTGGCTACACCTTC. Its protein product is CAIRPTGSAGYTF.